Given below is one T cell receptor beta chain in context. The antigen is not known. A junction end diverges from the germline sequence, so it may reflect a read error. This sample was taken from a study of beta chain features in type 1 diabetes. Overall study context: Age, gender and cell yields were similar between patients and healthy donors.

Study-wide results and limits: Sequencing from cDNA could over-represent high-TCR-expressing cells. For Type 1 diabetes patients, all four CD4+ subsets carried TCRB CDR3s that were moderately but significantly shorter.

One heparinised blood draw averaging around 100 mL was given by each donor. Sequenced material consisted of expressed TCRB transcripts (all of the isolated RNA was reverse transcribed). Method: immunoSEQ multiplex PCR; TCRdb's copy keeps in-frame clones and lacks some. The sample consists of 900,000 or so clones, 15% to 20% of them appearing once. The CDR3 spans 15 residues. Germline V CDR1 and CDR2: SGHTA, FQGNSA. The material sequenced was naive CD4+ T cells from blood. This receptor was taken from a woman in her late teens or twenties in good health. J is TRBJ2-7 and V is TRBV7-2; D possibly corresponds to TRBD2 (5 bases). For the CDR3, the DNA is TGTGCCACCAGCTTATCCCATACTAGCTCCTACGAGCAGTACTTC. Translated, it gives CATSLSHTSSYEQYF.